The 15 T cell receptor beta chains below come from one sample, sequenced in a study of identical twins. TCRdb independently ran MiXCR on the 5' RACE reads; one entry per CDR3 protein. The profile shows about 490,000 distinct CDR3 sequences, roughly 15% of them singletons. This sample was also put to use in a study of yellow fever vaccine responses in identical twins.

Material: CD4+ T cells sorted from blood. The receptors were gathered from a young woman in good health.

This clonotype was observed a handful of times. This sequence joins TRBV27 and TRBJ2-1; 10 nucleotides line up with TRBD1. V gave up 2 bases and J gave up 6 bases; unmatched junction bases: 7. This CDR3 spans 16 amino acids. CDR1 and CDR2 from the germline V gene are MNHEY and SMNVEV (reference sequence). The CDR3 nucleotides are TGTGCCAGCAGTTTAGGGACAGGGGAAGGTGCCAATGAGCAGTTCTTC. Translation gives CASSLGTGEGANEQFF.

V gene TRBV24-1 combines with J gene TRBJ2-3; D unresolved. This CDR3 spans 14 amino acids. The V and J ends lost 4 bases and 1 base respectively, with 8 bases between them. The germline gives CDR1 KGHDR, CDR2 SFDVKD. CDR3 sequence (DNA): TGTGCCACCAGTGAAACGACGGGCACAGATACGCAGTATTTT. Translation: CATSETTGTDTQYF.

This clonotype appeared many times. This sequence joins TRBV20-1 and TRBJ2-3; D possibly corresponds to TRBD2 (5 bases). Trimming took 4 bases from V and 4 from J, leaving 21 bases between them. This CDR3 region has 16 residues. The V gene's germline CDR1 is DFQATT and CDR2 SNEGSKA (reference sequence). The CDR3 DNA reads TGCAGTGCTACCAAAACAGAGGGCCTGGTTGCAGATACGCAGTATTTT. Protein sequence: CSATKTEGLVADTQYF.

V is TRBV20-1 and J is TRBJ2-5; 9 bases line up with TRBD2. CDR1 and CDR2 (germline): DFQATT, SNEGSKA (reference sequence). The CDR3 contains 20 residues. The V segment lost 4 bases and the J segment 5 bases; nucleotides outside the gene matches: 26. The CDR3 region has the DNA TGCAGTGCTACGGATCTACTCGGCGGGAGGGGAAAATCGCTCTCGGAGACCCAGTACTTC. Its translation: CSATDLLGGRGKSLSETQYF.

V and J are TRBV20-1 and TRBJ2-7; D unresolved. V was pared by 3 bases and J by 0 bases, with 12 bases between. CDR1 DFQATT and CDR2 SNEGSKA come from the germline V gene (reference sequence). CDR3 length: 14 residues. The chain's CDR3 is CSASPRSSSYEQYF. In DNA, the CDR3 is TGCAGTGCTAGCCCCAGATCGAGCTCCTACGAGCAGTACTTC.

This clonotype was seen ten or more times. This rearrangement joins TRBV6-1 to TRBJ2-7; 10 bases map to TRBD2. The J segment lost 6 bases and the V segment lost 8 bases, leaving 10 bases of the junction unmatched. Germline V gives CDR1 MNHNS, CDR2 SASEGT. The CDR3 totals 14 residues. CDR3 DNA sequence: TGTGCCAGCCGCGAAGCGGGAGGGCCAGGCGAGCAGTACTTC. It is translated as CASREAGGPGEQYF.

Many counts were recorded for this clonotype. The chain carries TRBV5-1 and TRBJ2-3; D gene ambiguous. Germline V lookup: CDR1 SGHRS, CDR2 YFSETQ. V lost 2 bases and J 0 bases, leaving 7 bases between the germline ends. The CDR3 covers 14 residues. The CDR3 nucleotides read TGCGCCAGCAGCTTTACCGGTAGCACAGATACGCAGTATTTT. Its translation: CASSFTGSTDTQYF.

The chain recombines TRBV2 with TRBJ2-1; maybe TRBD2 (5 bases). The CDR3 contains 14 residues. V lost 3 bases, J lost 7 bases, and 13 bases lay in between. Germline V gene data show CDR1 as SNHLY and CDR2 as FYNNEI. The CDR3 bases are TGTGCCAGCAGTGAGTGGAGGATGGGAAATGAGCAGTTCTTC. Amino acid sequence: CASSEWRMGNEQFF.

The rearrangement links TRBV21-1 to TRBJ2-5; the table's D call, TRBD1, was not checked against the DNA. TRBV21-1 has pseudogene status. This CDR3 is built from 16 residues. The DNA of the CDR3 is TGTGCCAGCAGCAAGGATGGACAGAGATCTCAAGAGACCCAGTACTTC. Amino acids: CASSKDGQRSQETQYF.

The DNA for the CDR3 is TGTGCCAGCAGTCGCGGGATACGGGGACAGGGGGCCGACTATCACTATGGCTACACCTTC. The encoded protein is CASSRGIRGQGADYHYGYTF. V usage is TRBV6-2 or TRBV6-3 and J usage is TRBJ1-2, with 12 positions matching TRBD1. The CDR3 consists of 20 residues. Germline loops: CDR1 MNHEY, CDR2 SVGEGT. J was trimmed by 3 bases and V by 5 bases; bases with no gene match: 19.

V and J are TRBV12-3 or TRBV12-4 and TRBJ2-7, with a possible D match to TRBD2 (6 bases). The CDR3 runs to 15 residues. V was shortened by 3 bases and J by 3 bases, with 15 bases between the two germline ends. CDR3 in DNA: TGTGCCAGCAGTTTGTTGGGGGAGGAATTCTACGAGCAGTACTTC. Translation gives CASSLLGEEFYEQYF.

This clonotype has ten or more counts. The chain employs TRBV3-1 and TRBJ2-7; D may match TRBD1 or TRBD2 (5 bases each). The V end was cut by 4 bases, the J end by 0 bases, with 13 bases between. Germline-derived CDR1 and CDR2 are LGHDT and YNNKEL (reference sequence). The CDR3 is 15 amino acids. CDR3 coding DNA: TGTGCCAGCAGCCCTTGGGGCGGGTCCTCCTACGAGCAGTACTTC. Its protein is CASSPWGGSSYEQYF.

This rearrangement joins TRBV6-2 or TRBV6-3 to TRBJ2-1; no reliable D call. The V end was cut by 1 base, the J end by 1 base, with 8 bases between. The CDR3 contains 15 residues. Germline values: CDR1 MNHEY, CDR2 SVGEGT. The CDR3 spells CASSYWRSSYNEQFF. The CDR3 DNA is TGTGCCAGCAGTTACTGGCGAAGTTCCTACAATGAGCAGTTCTTC.

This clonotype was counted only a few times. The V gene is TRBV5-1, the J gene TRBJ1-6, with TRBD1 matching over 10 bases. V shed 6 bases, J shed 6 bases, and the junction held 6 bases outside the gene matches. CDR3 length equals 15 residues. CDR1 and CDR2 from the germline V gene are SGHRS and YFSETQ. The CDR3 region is CASKSGTGVNSPLHF. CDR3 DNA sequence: TGCGCCAGCAAATCCGGGACAGGGGTTAATTCACCCCTCCACTTT. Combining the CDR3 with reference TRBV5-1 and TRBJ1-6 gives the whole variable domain KAGVTQTPRYLIKTRGQQVTLSCSPISGHRSVSWYQQTPGQGLQFLFEYFSETQRNKGNFPGRFSGRQFSNSRSEMNVSTLELGDSALYLCASKSGTGVNSPLHFGNGTRLTVT.

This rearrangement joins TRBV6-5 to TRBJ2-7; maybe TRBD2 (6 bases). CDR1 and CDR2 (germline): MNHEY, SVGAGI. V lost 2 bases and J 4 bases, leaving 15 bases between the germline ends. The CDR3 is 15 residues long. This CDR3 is CASSYAWAGGYEQYF. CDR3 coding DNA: TGTGCCAGCAGTTACGCTTGGGCCGGGGGTTACGAGCAGTACTTC.